This entry lists 19 T cell receptor beta chains sequenced from one sample in a study of T-cell memory formation after mild COVID-19. One entry per CDR3 protein, called by TCRdb with MiXCR from the 5' RACE reads. The sample lists roughly 100,000 distinct CDR3 sequences; around 12% were seen once. The sample taken for sequencing was PBMCs or a T cell subset sorted from them (not recorded which). These receptor sequences come from an adult woman who had mild COVID-19 (a few samples of this study predate the infection). Cell type and time point are not known.

Only a few counts were recorded for this clonotype. J is TRBJ2-1 and V is TRBV10-3; TRBD2 agrees at 11 bases. This CDR3 comprises 15 residues. The trim removed 7 bases at V and 3 bases at J, leaving 5 bases unmatched. Germline V gene lookup returns CDR1 ENHRY and CDR2 SYGVKD. The CDR3 region is CAITSTSGGYNEQFF. CDR3 DNA sequence: TGTGCCATCACCTCAACTAGCGGGGGCTACAATGAGCAGTTCTTC.

This rearrangement joins TRBV7-9 to TRBJ1-4; 7 nucleotides match TRBD1. From germline, CDR1 is SEHNR and CDR2 FQNEAQ (reference sequence). The CDR3 consists of 15 residues. With V trimmed by 4 bases and J by 5 bases, 7 bases remained unmatched. The CDR3 reads CASSSDRDRNEKLFF. CDR3 bases: TGTGCCAGCAGCTCTGACAGGGATCGGAATGAAAAACTGTTTTTT.

This clonotype was seen a handful of times. The V call is TRBV11-2, the J call TRBJ2-7; the D is unclear. The CDR3 has 13 amino acids. V was shortened by 4 bases and J by 2 bases, with 9 bases between the two germline ends. From germline, CDR1 is SGHAT and CDR2 FQNNGV. CDR3 sequence: CASSSIPAYEQYF. The CDR3 DNA is TGTGCCAGCAGCTCGATTCCCGCCTACGAGCAGTACTTC.

This clonotype has at least ten counts. The J gene is TRBJ2-7, the V gene TRBV20-1; TRBD1 aligns across 7 bases. Germline V CDR1 and CDR2: DFQATT, SNEGSKA (reference sequence). The CDR3 loop spans 14 amino acids. The junction had 10 bases not matched to a gene; V was cut back by 3 bases and J by 5 bases. The CDR3 loop reads CSASKGGEVDEQYF. CDR3 in DNA: TGCAGTGCTAGTAAAGGGGGCGAGGTCGACGAGCAGTACTTC.

This clonotype showed up many times. The gene calls are TRBV12-3 or TRBV12-4 and TRBJ2-3; 10 bases align to TRBD2. This CDR3 comprises 15 residues. The junction had 14 bases not matched to a gene; V was cut back by 6 bases and J by 11 bases. The DNA of the CDR3 is TGTGCCAGCAGCCGTTCTAGCGGGGGTCTAGGCGGGCAGTATTTT. Translation gives CASSRSSGGLGGQYF.

This clonotype was counted only a few times. The chain uses TRBV10-3 and TRBJ1-5; no firm D call. This CDR3 spans 15 amino acids. Per germline, CDR1 ENHRY and CDR2 SYGVKD. V lost 9 bases and J 1 base, leaving 16 bases between the germline ends. The CDR3 nucleotides read TGTGCCATGGGTCCCGATAGGTACAGCAATCAGCCCCAGCATTTT. Translation gives CAMGPDRYSNQPQHF.

In DNA, the CDR3 is TGCAGTGCTAGAGATCTCAGGGAAACTAATGAAAAACTGTTTTTT. Translating gives CSARDLRETNEKLFF. J is TRBJ1-4 and V is TRBV20-1, with D possibly TRBD1 on 5 matching bases. The CDR3 length is 15 residues. V lost 0 bases, J lost 1 base, and 9 bases lay in between. Germline V gives CDR1 DFQATT, CDR2 SNEGSKA (reference sequence).

There are a few counts of this clonotype. The chain combines TRBV5-1 with TRBJ2-2, with 8 bases that match TRBD1. V gave up 0 bases and J gave up 7 bases; unmatched junction bases: 5. This CDR3 comprises 15 residues. CDR1 and CDR2 (germline): SGHRS, YFSETQ. In DNA, the CDR3 is TGCGCCAGCAGCTTGGGACAGGGGCCGGTCGGGGAGCTGTTTTTT. Residues: CASSLGQGPVGELFF.

This rearrangement joins TRBV15 to TRBJ2-7; D perhaps matches TRBD1 (5 bases). The germline CDR1 and CDR2 sequences are LNHNV and YYDKDF (reference sequence). V was cut by 5 bases and J by 1 base, with 9 bases left in between. The CDR3 is 13 amino acids. CDR3: CATSEGVSYEQYF. Here the CDR3 DNA reads TGTGCCACCAGCGAAGGGGTTTCCTACGAGCAGTACTTC.

This chain's CDR3 is CASSLGGFYMNTEAFF. CDR3 nucleotide sequence: TGTGCCAGCAGCTTGGGGGGGTTTTACATGAACACTGAAGCTTTCTTT. The chain has TRBV5-8 and TRBJ1-1, with D possibly matching TRBD1 (5 bases). Trimming took off 0 bases at V and 0 bases at J, with 12 bases between the two ends. The CDR3 has 16 amino acids. Looked up from germline, CDR1 is SGHTS and CDR2 is YDEGEE.

This clonotype was detected ten times or more. This chain uses TRBV7-9 with TRBJ2-7; D is unclear. There are 15 residues in the CDR3. Germline CDR1 and CDR2: SEHNR and FQNEAQ (reference sequence). Trimming removed 1 base at V and 3 bases at J, with 13 bases between. The CDR3 region has the DNA TGTGCCAGCAGCTTAGGTTTCTCTGCTATCTACGAGCAGTACTTC. Amino acid sequence: CASSLGFSAIYEQYF.

This sequence joins TRBV19 and TRBJ2-7; 9 nucleotides align to TRBD1. This CDR3 spans 16 amino acids. Germline trimming cut 0 bases from V and 4 bases from J; bases unmatched to any gene: 7. In germline, CDR1 is LNHDA, CDR2 SQIVND (reference sequence). The CDR3: CASSIDSGQGLYEQYF. DNA for the CDR3: TGTGCCAGTAGTATAGATTCGGGACAGGGTTTGTACGAGCAGTACTTC.

J is TRBJ2-1 and V is TRBV4-3; 11 bases are shared with TRBD2. The germline V gene has CDR1 LGHNA and CDR2 YSLEER. The CDR3 runs to 16 residues. J lost 6 bases, V lost 0 bases, and 4 bases had no gene match. The CDR3, as DNA: TGCGCCAGCAGCCAAGATCGAACTAGCGGGAGCAATGAGCAGTTCTTC. Translating it yields CASSQDRTSGSNEQFF.

The chain carries TRBV7-9 and TRBJ2-3; TRBD2 agrees at 9 bases. This CDR3 has 17 residues. Germline CDR1 SEHNR, CDR2 FQNEAQ (reference sequence). V lost 0 bases and J lost 1; bases outside the gene matches: 5. In DNA, the CDR3 is TGTGCCAGCAGCTTAGCGCGTAGCGGGAGAGGCACAGATACGCAGTATTTT. Its protein product is CASSLARSGRGTDTQYF.

This clonotype has ten or more counts. The chain has TRBV5-1 and TRBJ2-1; 8 bases align to TRBD1. The germline V gene encodes CDR1 SGHRS and CDR2 YFSETQ. The ends lost 4 bases at V and 7 bases at J; junction bases unmatched: 7. This CDR3 contains 14 residues. The CDR3 region is CASSANRGMNEQFF. The CDR3 bases are TGCGCCAGCAGCGCAAACAGGGGGATGAATGAGCAGTTCTTC.

The rearrangement joins TRBV6-5 to TRBJ2-3; 13 bases map to TRBD2. CDR3 length: 16 residues. The germline gives CDR1 MNHEY, CDR2 SVGAGI. V was pared by 6 bases and J by 6 bases, with 9 bases of the junction left unmatched. The CDR3: CASRPRLAGGVDTQYF. DNA of the CDR3: TGTGCCAGCAGACCTCGACTAGCGGGGGGTGTGGATACGCAGTATTTT.

This clonotype has just a few counts. The gene calls are TRBV7-3 and TRBJ2-1; 12 positions agree with TRBD2. In germline, CDR1 is SGHTA, CDR2 FQGTGA. With 5 bases clipped from V and 5 bases from J, the junction kept 7 bases outside the gene matches. This CDR3 has 16 amino acids. The CDR3 DNA reads as TGTGCCAGCAGCCCAACCCTAGCGGGGGGGCACAATGAGCAGTTCTTC. This sequence encodes CASSPTLAGGHNEQFF.

The chain has TRBV5-4 and TRBJ2-6; D remains unclear. Germline CDR1 is SGHNT and CDR2 is YYREEE (reference sequence). The CDR3 length is 17 residues. Trimming shortened V by 2 bases and J by 0 bases, and 12 bases separated the two germline ends. The CDR3 protein is CASSFLRLISGANVLTF. CDR3 DNA: TGTGCCAGCAGCTTTTTACGTCTGATCTCTGGGGCCAACGTCCTGACTTTC.

J is TRBJ1-2 and V is TRBV15; the D gene is possibly TRBD1 (6 bases). Germline CDR1 is LNHNV and CDR2 is YYDKDF (reference sequence). The CDR3 loop spans 18 amino acids. The V and J ends lost 0 bases and 3 bases respectively, with 20 bases between them. DNA of the CDR3: TGTGCCACCAGCAGAGATCGGCAGGGGAGGGTCCTCTACTATGGCTACACCTTC. It yields the protein CATSRDRQGRVLYYGYTF. The full variable domain, in which reference TRBV15 and TRBJ1-2 provide the parts outside the CDR3, is DAMVIQNPRYQVTQFGKPVTLSCSQTLNHNVMYWYQQKSSQAPKLLFHYYDKDFNNEADTPDNFQSRRPNTSFCFLDIRSPGLGDTAMYLCATSRDRQGRVLYYGYTFGSGTRLTVV.